This T cell receptor beta chain appears in the sequencing data of a study of CD8+ T cells in alopecia areata. This clone occurred a few times. Trimming stripped 2 bases from V and 8 bases from J, with 19 bases between. Germline values: CDR1 MNHNY, CDR2 SVGAGI (reference sequence). The CDR3 loop spans 16 amino acids. cDNA prepared by RNA extraction and subsequent reverse transcription served as the template for sequencing. Measured with immunoSEQ multiplex PCR; TCRdb has only the in-frame clones, and not every one. The sample records approximately 65,000 clones, roughly 44% being singletons. The chain combines TRBV6-6 with TRBJ2-1, with a tentative D call TRBD2 (6 bases). This specimen consisted of CD8+ T cells sorted from blood, obtained at week 0. This clonotype was sampled from a human donor with alopecia areata. The CDR3 spells CASSYGGIDNFDEQFF. DNA of the CDR3: TGTGCCAGCAGTTACGGAGGGATTGATAATTTTGATGAGCAGTTCTTC.